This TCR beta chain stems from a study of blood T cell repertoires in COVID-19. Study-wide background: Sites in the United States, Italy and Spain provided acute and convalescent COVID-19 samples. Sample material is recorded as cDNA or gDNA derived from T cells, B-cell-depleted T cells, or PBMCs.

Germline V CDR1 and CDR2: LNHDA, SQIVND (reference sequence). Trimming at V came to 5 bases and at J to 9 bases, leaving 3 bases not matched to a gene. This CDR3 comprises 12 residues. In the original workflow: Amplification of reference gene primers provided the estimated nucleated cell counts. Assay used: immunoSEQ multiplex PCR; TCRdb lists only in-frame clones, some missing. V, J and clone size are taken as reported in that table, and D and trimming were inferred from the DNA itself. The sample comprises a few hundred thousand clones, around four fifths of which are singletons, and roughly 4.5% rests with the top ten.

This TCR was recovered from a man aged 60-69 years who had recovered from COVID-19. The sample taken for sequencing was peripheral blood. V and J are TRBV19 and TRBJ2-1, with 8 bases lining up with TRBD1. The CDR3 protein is CASSAGGGEQFF. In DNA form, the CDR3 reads TGTGCCAGTAGTGCAGGGGGCGGTGAGCAGTTCTTC.